This T cell receptor beta chain was sequenced in a study of blood T cell repertoires in COVID-19. Study in general: Donors in the United States, Italy and Spain gave samples during acute or convalescent COVID-19.

J was trimmed by 2 bases and V by 4 bases; bases with no gene match: 9. Germline values: CDR1 SGHKS, CDR2 YYEKEE (reference sequence). The CDR3 sequence is 16 residues long. In the study's own analysis: Estimation of nucleated cell counts was performed using reference gene primer amplification. The data were produced by immunoSEQ multiplex PCR, yet TCRdb's version contains in-frame clones alone and is incomplete. V and J calls and clone size are copied from that table; D and trimming were computed from the DNA. The data hold about 140,000 clones, with roughly four fifths observed a single time. The chain joins TRBV5-5 to TRBJ2-3, with 8 bases lining up with TRBD2. The sequenced sample was peripheral blood. This sequence was found in a woman in her forties or fifties with active or convalescent COVID-19. DNA of the CDR3: TGTGCCAGCAGCCCGTTAGCGGGGACCTTCACAGATACGCAGTATTTT. Amino acids: CASSPLAGTFTDTQYF.